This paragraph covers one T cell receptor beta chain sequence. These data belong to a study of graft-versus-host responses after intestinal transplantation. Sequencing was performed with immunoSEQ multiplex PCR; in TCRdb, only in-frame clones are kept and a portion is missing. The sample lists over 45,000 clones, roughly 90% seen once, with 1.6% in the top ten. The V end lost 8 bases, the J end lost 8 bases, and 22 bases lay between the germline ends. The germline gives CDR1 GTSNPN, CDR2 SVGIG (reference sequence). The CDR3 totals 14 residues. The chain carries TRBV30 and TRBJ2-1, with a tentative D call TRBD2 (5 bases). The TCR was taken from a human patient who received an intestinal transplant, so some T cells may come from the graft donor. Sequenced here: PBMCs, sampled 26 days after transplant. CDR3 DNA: TGTGCCGGGTGTGTGGCGAGCGGCCAGCATGAGCAGTTCTTC. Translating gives CAGCVASGQHEQFF.